The 13 T cell receptor beta chains given below trace back to one sample, sequenced in a study of blood T cell repertoires in COVID-19. Sequencing was performed with immunoSEQ multiplex PCR; in TCRdb, only in-frame clones are kept and a portion is missing. Of some 390,000 clones in the sample, 87% were seen once. The sequenced sample consisted of peripheral blood. These receptors came from a woman aged 55-69 years with COVID-19, enrolled during active disease.

The rearrangement uses TRBV2 and TRBJ2-1, with 11 bases aligning to TRBD2. Germline V gene sequence: CDR1 SNHLY, CDR2 FYNNEI. The CDR3 is made up of 15 amino acids. Losses at the gene ends were 4 bases for V and 3 bases for J; bases not matched to a gene: 2. CDR3 DNA: TGTGCCAGCAGTGTCGGACTAGCGGGCTACAATGAGCAGTTCTTC. The encoded protein is CASSVGLAGYNEQFF.

The chain has TRBV12-3 or TRBV12-4 and TRBJ2-5, with D tentatively TRBD2 (5 bases). The V end was cut by 6 bases, the J end by 4 bases, with 12 bases between. The CDR3 totals 13 residues. The CDR3 bases are TGTGCCAGCAGCGCAGCGGTACGAGAGACCCAGTACTTC. It yields the protein CASSAAVRETQYF.

The V and J genes are TRBV24-1 and TRBJ2-1, with 10 bases that match TRBD2. The CDR3 is 16 amino acids. CDR1 is KGHDR, CDR2 SFDVKD, per germline. J gave up 7 bases and V 4 bases, and 9 bases lay outside the gene matches. The CDR3 DNA reads TGTGCCACCAGTGACTCCGGGGTAGCGGGGGGAAATGAGCAGTTCTTC. This translates into CATSDSGVAGGNEQFF.

CDR3 coding DNA: TGTGCCAGCTCACCACCCCTTAACGGACGGAGGAATGAAAAACTGTTTTTT. Its translation is CASSPPLNGRRNEKLFF. V and J are TRBV18 and TRBJ1-4, with D uncertain. This CDR3 contains 17 residues. V dropped 0 bases and J dropped 5 bases, with 16 bases sitting between them. From germline, CDR1 is KGHSH and CDR2 LQKENI.

This clone showed up just a few times. The CDR3 DNA sequence: TGTGCCAGCAGTGCGTCGGTCGCCGGGGAAGCTTTCTTT. Protein: CASSASVAGEAFF. This chain uses TRBV6-4 with TRBJ1-1; D is unclear. Germline assignment: CDR1 MRHNA and CDR2 SNTAGT. There are 13 residues in the CDR3. Trimming took off 4 bases at V and 8 bases at J, with 14 bases between the two ends.

The chain is built from TRBV10-1 and TRBJ1-6; a weak D match, TRBD1 (6 bases). The CDR3 covers 15 residues. Trimming stripped 8 bases from V and 2 bases from J, with 13 bases between. From germline, CDR1 is WNHNN and CDR2 SYGVQD (reference sequence). The CDR3 loop is CASCPTGPYNSPLHF. The CDR3 nucleotides are TGCGCCAGCTGCCCGACAGGCCCCTATAATTCACCCCTCCACTTT.

Concerning this clone: At the DNA level, this CDR3 is encoded by other sequences in the same sample as well. The gene calls are TRBV5-1 and TRBJ1-1; 11 bases are shared with TRBD1. V shed 4 bases, J shed 0 bases, and the junction held 5 bases outside the gene matches. Germline CDR1 is SGHRS and CDR2 is YFSETQ. The CDR3 length is 16 residues. This CDR3 is CASSSRTGGLNTEAFF. CDR3 coding DNA: TGCGCCAGCAGCAGCAGGACAGGGGGCTTGAACACTGAAGCTTTCTTT. The complete variable domain, with remaining parts taken from reference TRBV5-1 and TRBJ1-1, reads KAGVTQTPRYLIKTRGQQVTLSCSPISGHRSVSWYQQTPGQGLQFLFEYFSETQRNKGNFPGRFSGRQFSNSRSEMNVSTLELGDSALYLCASSSRTGGLNTEAFFGQGTRLTVV.

This chain joins TRBV6-2 or TRBV6-3 and TRBJ2-1; TRBD2 matches 9 bases. The CDR3 totals 19 residues. V gave up 0 bases and J gave up 8 bases; unmatched junction bases: 17. Germline V gene data show CDR1 as MNHEY and CDR2 as SVGEGT. CDR3: CASSYSFPRASGDGDEQFF. CDR3 sequence (DNA): TGTGCCAGCAGTTACTCATTCCCTCGGGCTAGCGGGGATGGGGATGAGCAGTTCTTC.

This clone was detected only once. The J gene is TRBJ2-2, the V gene TRBV11-3; TRBD2 matches 7 bases. Germline V lookup: CDR1 SGHNT, CDR2 YENEEA. The CDR3 has 18 amino acids. J lost 0 bases, V lost 0 bases, and 7 bases had no gene match. CDR3 in amino acids: CASSLDGGGVANTGELFF. The CDR3 bases are TGTGCCAGCAGCTTAGACGGTGGGGGGGTTGCGAACACCGGGGAGCTGTTTTTT.

The CDR3 spells CASSPRGGAYAQPQHF. The CDR3 DNA reads TGTGCCAGTAGTCCCCGGGGGGGGGCCTACGCTCAGCCCCAGCATTTT. This chain joins TRBV19 and TRBJ1-5, with D perhaps TRBD1 (6 bases). The length of the CDR3 is 16 residues. Per the germline V gene, CDR1 is LNHDA and CDR2 is SQIVND (reference sequence). With 5 bases removed from V and 6 bases from J, the gap between germline ends came to 20 bases.

The chain uses TRBV7-9 and TRBJ2-7; D is perhaps TRBD1 (6 bases). CDR1 SEHNR and CDR2 FQNEAQ come from the germline V gene (reference sequence). The V end lost 6 bases, the J end lost 0 bases, and 9 bases lay between the germline ends. The CDR3 spans 13 residues. CDR3 region: CASRSDSSYEQYF. In DNA form, the CDR3 reads TGTGCCAGCAGGTCGGACAGCTCCTACGAGCAGTACTTC.

V gene TRBV7-8 combines with J gene TRBJ2-3; TRBD2 aligns across 8 bases. This CDR3 is built from 18 residues. The germline V gene encodes CDR1 SGHVS and CDR2 FQNEAQ. After removal of 5 bases from V and 2 bases from J, the junction contained 15 bases not matched to a gene. The CDR3 coding sequence is TGTGCCAGCAGCCCCCGTCGAACGGGGGGGTTCCCCACAGATACGCAGTATTTT. Encoded protein: CASSPRRTGGFPTDTQYF. Full variable domain (outside the CDR3, taken from reference TRBV7-8 and TRBJ2-3): GAGVSQSPRYKVAKRGQDVALRCDPISGHVSLFWYQQALGQGPEFLTYFQNEAQLDKSGLPSDRFFAERPEGSVSTLKIQRTQQEDSAVYLCASSPRRTGGFPTDTQYFGPGTRLTVL.

The table lists this clone with a few counts. The chain carries TRBV3-1 (or the pseudogene TRBV3-2) and TRBJ1-6, with D unresolved. The length of the CDR3 is 15 residues. Deletions cut 4 bases from V and 9 bases from J, with 16 bases between. Germline values: CDR1 LGHDT, CDR2 YNNKEL (reference sequence). The CDR3 DNA sequence: TGTGCCAGCAGCCCAAAGTCAGTGAATCGTTCACCCCTCCACTTT. Amino acids: CASSPKSVNRSPLHF.